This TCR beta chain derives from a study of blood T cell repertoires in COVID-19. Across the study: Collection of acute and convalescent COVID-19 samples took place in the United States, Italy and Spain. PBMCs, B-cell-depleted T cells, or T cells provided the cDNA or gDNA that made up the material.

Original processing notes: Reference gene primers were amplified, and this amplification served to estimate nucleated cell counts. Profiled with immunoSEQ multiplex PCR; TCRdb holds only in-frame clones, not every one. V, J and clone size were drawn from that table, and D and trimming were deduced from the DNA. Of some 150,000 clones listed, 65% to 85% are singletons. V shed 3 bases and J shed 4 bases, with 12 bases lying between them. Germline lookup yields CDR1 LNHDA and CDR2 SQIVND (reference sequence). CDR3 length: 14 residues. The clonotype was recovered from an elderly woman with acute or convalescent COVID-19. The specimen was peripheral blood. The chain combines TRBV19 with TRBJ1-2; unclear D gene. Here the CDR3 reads CASSIGEGRYGYTF. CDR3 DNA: TGTGCCAGTAGTATTGGTGAGGGCCGCTATGGCTACACCTTC.